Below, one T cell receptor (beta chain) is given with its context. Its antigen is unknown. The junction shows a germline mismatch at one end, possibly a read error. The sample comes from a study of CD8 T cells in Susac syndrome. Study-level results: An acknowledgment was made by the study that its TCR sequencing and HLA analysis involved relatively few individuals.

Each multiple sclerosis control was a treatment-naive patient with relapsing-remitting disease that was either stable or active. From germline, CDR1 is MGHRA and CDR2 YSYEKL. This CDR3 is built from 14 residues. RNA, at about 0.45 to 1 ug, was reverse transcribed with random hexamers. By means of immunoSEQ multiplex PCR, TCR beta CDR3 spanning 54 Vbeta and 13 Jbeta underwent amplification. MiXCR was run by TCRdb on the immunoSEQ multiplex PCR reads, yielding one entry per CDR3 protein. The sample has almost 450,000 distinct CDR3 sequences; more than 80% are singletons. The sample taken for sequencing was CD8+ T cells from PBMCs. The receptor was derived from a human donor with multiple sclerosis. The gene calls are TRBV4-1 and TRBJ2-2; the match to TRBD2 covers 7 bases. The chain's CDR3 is CASSQVGGTGELFF. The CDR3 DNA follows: TGTGCCAGCAGCCAAGTCGGGGGGACCGGGGAGCTGTTTTTT.